A single sample is the source of the 15 T cell receptor beta chains below, sequenced in a study of vaccination effects on CD4 cells after COVID-19 (dated by TCRdb to 2021 to 2024). The method was the immunoSEQ multiplex PCR assay. The immuneACCESS repertoire file appears here via TCRdb, limited to in-frame rearrangements. These files lack a portion of the clones; in checked studies, under half of the deficit traces to unresolved V genes, and the cause of the others is not known. The sample table lists 43,000 or so clones, about 70% of them with a count of one. Clones ranked in the top ten supply around 7% of the sample. The antigens for these receptors are not known. After more than 9 days of culture, CD4+ T cells were isolated with the EasySep CD4+ T cell isolation kit. Participants received two doses of either the BNT162b2 or the mRNA-1273 mRNA SARS-CoV-2 vaccine. The sample in question was CD4+ T cells from PBMCs cultured without peptide, obtained after COVID-19 vaccination. The receptors originated from a human donor who received a COVID-19 vaccine.

This chain uses TRBV25-1 with TRBJ1-1, with 9 bases matching TRBD1. The V and J ends lost 4 bases and 3 bases, in that order; junction bases with no gene match: 6. The CDR3 runs to 15 residues. The germline CDR1 and CDR2 sequences are MGHDK and SYGVNS. The CDR3 is CASSVTGGPDTEAFF. The CDR3 DNA reads as TGTGCCAGCAGTGTAACAGGGGGCCCGGACACTGAAGCTTTCTTT.

This rearrangement joins TRBV11-2 to TRBJ1-3, with D possibly matching TRBD1 (6 bases). Trimming shortened V by 5 bases and J by 4 bases, and 21 bases separated the two germline ends. The CDR3 sequence is 17 residues long. The V gene's germline CDR1 is SGHAT and CDR2 FQNNGV. The CDR3 coding sequence is TGTGCCAGCAGCCCCCTGGGGGGCCGAAAACCAGGAAACACCATATATTTT. It is translated as CASSPLGGRKPGNTIYF.

Only one count was recorded for this clone. The rearrangement joins TRBV19 to TRBJ1-6; no clear D gene. V was shortened by 1 base and J by 6 bases, with 10 bases between the two germline ends. This CDR3 is 15 amino acids long. Germline V gene lookup returns CDR1 LNHDA and CDR2 SQIVND (reference sequence). CDR3 protein: CASSIGPGPNSPLHF. The CDR3 nucleotides read TGTGCCAGTAGTATAGGTCCCGGCCCTAATTCACCCCTCCACTTT.

The CDR3 region has the DNA TGCGCCAGCAGCTTCGGACAGGGGGGAGATACGCAGTATTTT. The encoded protein is CASSFGQGGDTQYF. The V and J genes are TRBV5-1 and TRBJ2-3, with 10 bases identical to TRBD1. J was trimmed by 5 bases and V by 2 bases; bases with no gene match: 2. Germline V lookup: CDR1 SGHRS, CDR2 YFSETQ. This CDR3 has 14 amino acids.

In its sample, this clone was seen once. V and J are TRBV6-4 and TRBJ1-6, with TRBD1 matching 10 bases. V gave up 9 bases and J gave up 13 bases; unmatched junction bases: 9. CDR1 is MRHNA, CDR2 SNTAGT, per germline. The CDR3 length is 13 residues. Written as DNA, the CDR3 is TGTGCCAGTTCCGGGACAGGGGCCCCCCCCCTCCACTTT. This translates into CASSGTGAPPLHF.

The V call is TRBV2, the J call TRBJ2-5; D is unresolved. CDR1 and CDR2 from the germline V gene are SNHLY and FYNNEI. Trimming took 8 bases from V and 12 from J, leaving 13 bases between them. The CDR3 sequence is 10 residues long. CDR3 sequence: CASSISKKYF. CDR3 nucleotide sequence: TGTGCCAGCTCAATAAGCAAAAAGTACTTC.

The genes are TRBV11-2 and TRBJ2-5, with D unresolved. The V end lost 1 base, the J end lost 2 bases, and 14 bases lay between the germline ends. This CDR3 has 16 amino acids. Germline CDR1 and CDR2: SGHAT and FQNNGV. Here the CDR3 DNA reads TGTGCCAGCAGCTTAGTGGGCTGGGCGAGTCAAGAGACCCAGTACTTC. Translating it yields CASSLVGWASQETQYF. The full variable domain, completed using reference TRBV11-2 and TRBJ2-5, is EAGVAQSPRYKIIEKRQSVAFWCNPISGHATLYWYQQILGQGPKLLIQFQNNGVVDDSQLPKDRFSAERLKGVDSTLKIQPAKLEDSAVYLCASSLVGWASQETQYFGPGTRLLVL.

This chain connects TRBV13 to TRBJ2-5; 9 bases are a match to TRBD1. The CDR3 spans 14 residues. Germline lookup yields CDR1 PRHDT and CDR2 FYEKMQ (reference sequence). V gave up 7 bases and J gave up 5 bases; unmatched junction bases: 8. CDR3 coding DNA: TGTGCCAGCACCGTAAACAGGGGGCGTGAGACCCAGTACTTC. This codes for CASTVNRGRETQYF.

This chain uses TRBV19 with TRBJ1-1, with 7 bases identical to TRBD1. Germline V gene lookup returns CDR1 LNHDA and CDR2 SQIVND (reference sequence). This CDR3 spans 13 amino acids. J was trimmed by 5 bases and V by 3 bases; bases with no gene match: 3. CDR3 region: CASSIDRDTEAFF. The CDR3 region has the DNA TGTGCCAGTAGTATCGACAGGGATACTGAAGCTTTCTTT.

The CDR3 spells CASSLAGHRVEKLFF. CDR3 bases: TGTGCCAGCAGCTTAGCGGGTCACAGGGTTGAAAAACTGTTTTTT. V and J are TRBV11-2 and TRBJ1-4, with D possibly being TRBD1 (6 bases). This CDR3 is built from 15 residues. The ends were cut back, 1 base at V and 7 bases at J, with 13 bases in the middle. CDR1 and CDR2 (germline): SGHAT, FQNNGV. The full variable domain, completed using reference TRBV11-2 and TRBJ1-4, is EAGVAQSPRYKIIEKRQSVAFWCNPISGHATLYWYQQILGQGPKLLIQFQNNGVVDDSQLPKDRFSAERLKGVDSTLKIQPAKLEDSAVYLCASSLAGHRVEKLFFGSGTQLSVL.

The V and J genes are TRBV4-1 and TRBJ2-7, with TRBD2 matching over 7 bases. J lost 4 bases, V lost 5 bases, and 8 bases had no gene match. The CDR3 has 14 amino acids. Germline V gene lookup returns CDR1 MGHRA and CDR2 YSYEKL. CDR3 sequence: CASSVQRLAYEQYF. The CDR3 region has the DNA TGCGCCAGCAGCGTCCAAAGACTAGCTTACGAGCAGTACTTC.

The chain recombines TRBV4-1 with TRBJ2-3, with 9 bases that match TRBD2. In germline, CDR1 is MGHRA, CDR2 YSYEKL. The CDR3 is 16 amino acids. Trimming at V came to 7 bases and at J to 2 bases, leaving 10 bases not matched to a gene. The CDR3 reads CASTKAGGLLTDTQYF. DNA for the CDR3: TGCGCCAGCACTAAAGCGGGGGGACTACTCACAGATACGCAGTATTTT.

V usage is TRBV5-1 and J usage is TRBJ2-3, with 9 bases that match TRBD2. CDR1 SGHRS and CDR2 YFSETQ come from the germline V gene. With 0 bases clipped from V and 2 bases from J, the junction kept 1 base outside the gene matches. The length of the CDR3 is 15 residues. The DNA for the CDR3 is TGCGCCAGCAGCTTGGGCGGGAGGGTCACAGATACGCAGTATTTT. Translated, it gives CASSLGGRVTDTQYF.

CDR3 nucleotide sequence: TGTGCCACAAGACAGGCGCCCTACAATGAGCAGTTCTTC. Translation gives CATRQAPYNEQFF. This chain uses TRBV15 with TRBJ2-1; a possible D gene is TRBD1 (6 bases). Germline V gene lookup returns CDR1 LNHNV and CDR2 YYDKDF (reference sequence). The CDR3 sequence is 13 residues long. Trimming took 9 bases from V and 2 from J, leaving 11 bases between them.

This chain joins TRBV11-3 and TRBJ1-1, with D maybe TRBD1 (6 bases). The V gene lost 5 bases and the J gene lost 2 bases, with 12 bases spanning the gap. CDR3 length: 14 residues. CDR1 SGHNT and CDR2 YENEEA come from the germline V gene. The CDR3 DNA sequence: TGTGCCAGCAGCCCTATGGGGGCTAACACTGAAGCTTTCTTT. This codes for CASSPMGANTEAFF.